The next 15 T cell receptor beta chains were all read from a single sample in a study of CD8 T cells in Susac syndrome (dated by TCRdb to between 2019 and 2020). Library preparation was by the immunoSEQ multiplex PCR assay. RNA was extracted using the RNeasy kit, and about 0.5 to 1 microgram was reverse transcribed with random hexamers. The public reads were reanalyzed by TCRdb: fastp trimming at Q25, MiXCR alignment, in-frame beta chains only. Rows are unified per CDR3 protein, each entry keeping the most common DNA and genes. The sample table shows roughly 200,000 distinct CDR3 sequences, and 90% to 95% are seen once. The leading ten clones occupy approximately 0.094% of the sample. The sample was CD4+ T cells from PBMCs. The receptors were gathered from a human donor in good health.

V usage is TRBV20-1 and J usage is TRBJ2-5; D is undetermined. V was cut by 1 base and J by 1 base, with 13 bases left in between. The CDR3 consists of 15 residues. From germline, CDR1 is DFQATT and CDR2 SNEGSKA (reference sequence). The CDR3 region is CSARAPAALQETQYF. The CDR3 region has the DNA TGCAGTGCTAGAGCTCCTGCGGCACTCCAAGAGACCCAGTACTTC.

The V gene is TRBV20-1, the J gene TRBJ2-1, with TRBD2 identical over 14 bases. V trimming: 2 bases; J trimming: 14 bases; junction bases outside the gene matches: 5. Germline V gene data show CDR1 as DFQATT and CDR2 as SNEGSKA (reference sequence). This CDR3 spans 13 amino acids. The CDR3 DNA sequence: TGCAGTGCTAGACTAGGGACTAGCGGGAGTGAGTTCTTC. Protein sequence: CSARLGTSGSEFF.

The rearrangement links TRBV14 to TRBJ2-1; 13 positions match TRBD2. The CDR3 runs to 15 residues. V lost 4 bases, J lost 7 bases, and 4 bases stayed unmatched. Germline V gene sequence: CDR1 SGHDN, CDR2 FVKESK. This CDR3 is CASSPGLAGENEQFF. CDR3 coding DNA: TGTGCCAGCAGCCCCGGACTAGCGGGGGAAAATGAGCAGTTCTTC.

The chain carries TRBV2 and TRBJ2-1; no firm D call. Germline assignment: CDR1 SNHLY and CDR2 FYNNEI. V lost 4 bases and J 13 bases, leaving 11 bases between the germline ends. CDR3 length: 11 amino acids. The CDR3 bases are TGTGCCAGCAGTGCTCTTGGACCTCAGTTCTTC. This codes for CASSALGPQFF.

This chain joins TRBV5-6 and TRBJ1-5; 7 nucleotides line up with TRBD1. Germline V lookup: CDR1 SGHDT, CDR2 YYEEEE. This CDR3 region has 15 residues. The junction had 5 bases not matched to a gene; V was cut back by 5 bases and J by 0 bases. The CDR3 DNA follows: TGTGCCAGCAGTTTGACAGGGTATAGCAATCAGCCCCAGCATTTT. Amino acid sequence: CASSLTGYSNQPQHF. The full variable domain, with the rest looked up from reference TRBV5-6 and TRBJ1-5, is DAGVTQSPTHLIKTRGQQVTLRCSPKSGHDTVSWYQQALGQGPQFIFQYYEEEERQRGNFPDRFSGHQFPNYSSELNVNALLLGDSALYLCASSLTGYSNQPQHFGDGTRLSIL.

This clonotype was counted once. This chain connects TRBV20-1 to TRBJ2-3; 14 bases align to TRBD2. The CDR3 runs to 16 residues. Germline assignment: CDR1 DFQATT and CDR2 SNEGSKA (reference sequence). Trimming cost V 5 bases and J 6 bases; bases outside gene matches: 10. The CDR3 protein is CSARVGLAGAGDTQYF. For the CDR3, the DNA is TGCAGTGCTCGGGTGGGACTAGCGGGAGCAGGTGATACGCAGTATTTT.

The chain combines TRBV3-1 with TRBJ2-1; 8 positions match TRBD2. The CDR3 contains 13 residues. V was pared by 4 bases and J by 7 bases, with 3 bases of the junction left unmatched. The germline V gene has CDR1 LGHDT and CDR2 YNNKEL (reference sequence). CDR3 in amino acids: CASSLAGSNEQFF. The CDR3 nucleotides read TGTGCCAGCAGCCTAGCGGGGTCAAATGAGCAGTTCTTC.

The chain recombines TRBV29-1 with TRBJ2-1; 10 nucleotides line up with TRBD2. CDR1 and CDR2 from the germline V gene are SQVTM and ANQGSEA. J was trimmed by 9 bases and V by 6 bases; bases with no gene match: 14. This CDR3 contains 15 residues. The CDR3 region has the DNA TGCAGCGTAGAAAATAGAGCGGGAGGGCCGGGTGAGCAGTTCTTC. Its translation: CSVENRAGGPGEQFF.

This clonotype was picked up a small number of times. The chain carries TRBV18 and TRBJ1-1, with a possible D match to TRBD1 (5 bases). The germline CDR1 and CDR2 sequences are KGHSH and LQKENI. The CDR3 runs 13 residues. The ends were cut back, 2 bases at V and 1 base at J, with 5 bases in the middle. As DNA, the CDR3 is TGTGCCAGCTCACCAGGGGGGAACACTGAAGCTTTCTTT. It codes for CASSPGGNTEAFF. The full variable domain, its missing parts supplied by reference TRBV18 and TRBJ1-1, is NAGVMQNPRHLVRRRGQEARLRCSPMKGHSHVYWYRQLPEEGLKFMVYLQKENIIDESGMPKERFSAEFPKEGPSILRIQQVVRGDSAAYFCASSPGGNTEAFFGQGTRLTVV.

The J gene is TRBJ1-1, the V gene TRBV29-1, with D hard to call. Germline values: CDR1 SQVTM, CDR2 ANQGSEA. This CDR3 region has 14 residues. V gave up 6 bases and J gave up 0 bases, with 14 bases separating them. In DNA, the CDR3 is TGCAGCGTAAAACCCGCAGGAATGAACACTGAAGCTTTCTTT. Amino acid sequence: CSVKPAGMNTEAFF.

The table lists this clonotype with a count of one. This chain joins TRBV4-3 and TRBJ2-1, with no clear D. Trimming took off 1 base at V and 9 bases at J, with 16 bases between the two ends. Germline V gene sequence: CDR1 LGHNA, CDR2 YSLEER. CDR3 length: 15 residues. CDR3 region: CASSQVWIPTGEQFF. The CDR3 DNA follows: TGCGCCAGCAGCCAAGTCTGGATCCCAACGGGTGAGCAGTTCTTC.

V is TRBV29-1 and J is TRBJ1-2; D is undetermined. The CDR3 is 13 residues long. V was trimmed by 3 bases and J by 4 bases, leaving 12 bases between them. In germline, CDR1 is SQVTM, CDR2 ANQGSEA. CDR3 amino acids: CSVDPDGSYGYTF. CDR3 in DNA: TGCAGCGTTGACCCGGACGGTTCCTATGGCTACACCTTC.

This chain's CDR3 is CASSLRTGGTESLHF. In nucleotides, the CDR3 is TGTGCCAGCAGCCTCCGGACAGGGGGCACCGAGTCCCTCCACTTT. The rearrangement uses TRBV3-1 and TRBJ1-6; 11 bases match TRBD1. The CDR3 spans 15 residues. Germline V gene data show CDR1 as LGHDT and CDR2 as YNNKEL (reference sequence). Trimming cost V 4 bases and J 14 bases; bases outside gene matches: 10.

The chain links TRBV7-9 to TRBJ2-7; D uncertain. Germline values: CDR1 SEHNR, CDR2 FQNEAQ (reference sequence). The CDR3 runs 14 residues. Trimming stripped 5 bases from V and 0 bases from J, with 11 bases between. The CDR3 DNA reads as TGTGCCAGCAGCGGTAGATCGCACTCCTACGAGCAGTACTTC. Amino acids: CASSGRSHSYEQYF.

The rearrangement uses TRBV30 and TRBJ2-5; D is uncertain. The CDR3 consists of 13 residues. Trimming took off 4 bases at V and 1 base at J, with 10 bases between the two ends. In germline, CDR1 is GTSNPN, CDR2 SVGIG (reference sequence). The CDR3 coding sequence is TGTGCCTGGAAACCCACTGTCCAAGAGACCCAGTACTTC. Its translation: CAWKPTVQETQYF.